Below are 14 T cell receptor beta chains sequenced from a single sample in a study of cytomegalovirus exposure and HLA in healthy donors. The primer mix had 60 Vbeta and 13 Jbeta primers. Assay: immunoSEQ multiplex PCR; the TCRdb copy retains only in-frame clones and omits some. The profile shows 140,000 to 150,000 clones, about two thirds of them singletons. Sequenced material: PBMCs. The source of these receptors is a woman between 55 and 75 years old in good health and CMV-seropositive.

The chain employs TRBV28 and TRBJ2-7; 9 nucleotides line up with TRBD1. CDR3 size: 15 residues. From germline, CDR1 is MDHEN and CDR2 SYDVKM. V shed 4 bases, J shed 4 bases, and the junction held 8 bases outside the gene matches. In DNA, the CDR3 is TGTGCCAGCAGTTCGCCCCGACAGGGGGAATACGAGCAGTACTTC. It codes for CASSSPRQGEYEQYF.

For the CDR3, the DNA is TGTGCCAGCAGTTTTATCTTTGGGAGTCGGAACAATGAGCAGTTCTTC. Encoded protein: CASSFIFGSRNNEQFF. V gene TRBV28 combines with J gene TRBJ2-1; a weak D match, TRBD2 (5 bases). Deletions cut 3 bases from V and 5 bases from J, with 17 bases between. This CDR3 is built from 16 residues. Germline V gene sequence: CDR1 MDHEN, CDR2 SYDVKM.

The rearrangement uses TRBV28 and TRBJ1-1, with 12 bases that match TRBD1. The CDR3 length is 20 residues. Germline trimming cut 6 bases from V and 0 bases from J; bases unmatched to any gene: 17. CDR1 MDHEN and CDR2 SYDVKM come from the germline V gene. The CDR3 DNA follows: TGTGCCAGCAGCCTAATCGGGACAGGGGGCCGTTATAACCTGAACACTGAAGCTTTCTTT. Protein sequence: CASSLIGTGGRYNLNTEAFF.

The chain couples TRBV5-5 to TRBJ1-1; 7 positions agree with TRBD1. Germline V gene sequence: CDR1 SGHKS, CDR2 YYEKEE (reference sequence). With 6 bases clipped from V and 1 base from J, the junction kept 6 bases outside the gene matches. This CDR3 is built from 14 residues. The CDR3 sequence is CASNLRTGNTEAFF. As DNA, the CDR3 is TGTGCCAGCAACCTCCGGACAGGGAACACTGAAGCTTTCTTT.

The V call is TRBV9, the J call TRBJ1-2; 8 nucleotides line up with TRBD1. The CDR3 runs to 15 residues. Germline loops: CDR1 SGDLS, CDR2 YYNGEE. V dropped 0 bases and J dropped 4; count of bases not matched to a gene: 5. The CDR3 DNA reads as TGTGCCAGCAGCGTAGATCCAGGGGGCAGCTATGGCTACACCTTC. This encodes CASSVDPGGSYGYTF.

The J gene is TRBJ2-2, the V gene TRBV5-1; TRBD1 matches 8 bases. Germline loops: CDR1 SGHRS, CDR2 YFSETQ. There are 16 residues in the CDR3. Trimming removed 4 bases from V and 3 bases from J; junction bases left unmatched: 8. The CDR3 protein is CASSPRPGQDTGELFF. The CDR3, as DNA: TGCGCCAGCAGCCCTCGGCCGGGACAGGACACCGGGGAGCTGTTTTTT. The whole variable domain, filled in from reference TRBV5-1 and TRBJ2-2, reads KAGVTQTPRYLIKTRGQQVTLSCSPISGHRSVSWYQQTPGQGLQFLFEYFSETQRNKGNFPGRFSGRQFSNSRSEMNVSTLELGDSALYLCASSPRPGQDTGELFFGEGSRLTVL.

This clone came up once. The chain couples TRBV5-4 to TRBJ2-1; tentatively, D is TRBD2 (6 bases). This CDR3 region has 15 residues. CDR1 is SGHNT, CDR2 YYREEE, per germline (reference sequence). V lost 7 bases to trimming and J lost 10 bases, with 24 bases between them. CDR3 region: CASALGGALDEEQFF. The CDR3 region has the DNA TGTGCCAGCGCCTTGGGCGGGGCCTTGGATGAGGAGCAGTTCTTC.

This chain joins TRBV10-3 and TRBJ1-3; D gene unclear. Germline V gene data show CDR1 as ENHRY and CDR2 as SYGVKD. V lost 2 bases and J lost 0, with 8 bases in between. This CDR3 has 15 residues. The CDR3 DNA reads as TGTGCCATCAGTGAGGCTGAACTCTCTGGAAACACCATATATTTT. It specifies CAISEAELSGNTIYF.

The chain has TRBV15 and TRBJ2-1, with 7 bases matching TRBD2. The CDR3 spans 17 residues. The junction had 9 bases not matched to a gene; V was cut back by 0 bases and J by 4 bases. Germline V gene data show CDR1 as LNHNV and CDR2 as YYDKDF (reference sequence). The CDR3 is CATSRDLRLAAYNEQFF. DNA of the CDR3: TGTGCCACCAGCAGAGATCTTAGGCTAGCGGCATACAATGAGCAGTTCTTC. The full variable domain, with the rest looked up from reference TRBV15 and TRBJ2-1, is DAMVIQNPRYQVTQFGKPVTLSCSQTLNHNVMYWYQQKSSQAPKLLFHYYDKDFNNEADTPDNFQSRRPNTSFCFLDIRSPGLGDTAMYLCATSRDLRLAAYNEQFFGPGTRLTVL.

V gene TRBV5-1 combines with J gene TRBJ2-7; D possibly corresponds to TRBD1 (5 bases). This CDR3 spans 14 amino acids. Trimming cost V 3 bases and J 3 bases, with 13 bases left between them. Germline V lookup: CDR1 SGHRS, CDR2 YFSETQ. CDR3 in DNA: TGCGCCAGCAGCTCTCAGGGCGGTAACTACGAGCAGTACTTC. This translates into CASSSQGGNYEQYF.

The J gene is TRBJ2-1, the V gene TRBV4-2, with D maybe TRBD1 (5 bases). Per the germline V gene, CDR1 is LGHNA and CDR2 is YNFKEQ. CDR3 length equals 17 residues. The ends were cut back, 5 bases at V and 1 base at J, with 18 bases in the middle. CDR3: CASSSSSSSGSYNEQFF. The CDR3 DNA reads as TGTGCCAGCAGCTCCTCGAGTAGCTCAGGGTCCTACAATGAGCAGTTCTTC.

The chain links TRBV5-1 to TRBJ1-3; tentatively, D is TRBD1 (5 bases). V was trimmed by 5 bases and J by 2 bases, leaving 14 bases between them. Per germline, CDR1 SGHRS and CDR2 YFSETQ. The CDR3 consists of 15 residues. The CDR3 nucleotides read TGCGCCAGCAGTCCTCAGGGAAGTGCTGGAAACACCATATATTTT. As protein: CASSPQGSAGNTIYF.

This chain joins TRBV18 and TRBJ1-5; no definite D call. In germline, CDR1 is KGHSH, CDR2 LQKENI. CDR3 size: 14 residues. Trimming took 3 bases from V and 4 from J, leaving 10 bases between them. CDR3 nucleotides: TGTGCCAGCTCACCCCAGGTCCAGAATCAGCCCCAGCATTTT. Protein sequence: CASSPQVQNQPQHF.

The chain recombines TRBV28 with TRBJ2-5; perhaps TRBD1 as D (5 bases). V was cut by 6 bases and J by 4 bases, with 12 bases left in between. The length of the CDR3 is 13 residues. Germline-derived CDR1 and CDR2 are MDHEN and SYDVKM. This chain's CDR3 is CASRYNDRETQYF. CDR3 nucleotides: TGTGCCAGCAGATATAATGACAGAGAGACCCAGTACTTC.